A single sample is the source of the 6 T cell receptor beta chains below, sequenced in a study of T cell responses to AZD1222 COVID-19 vaccine (dated by TCRdb to the early 2020s). Interpreted using the paper, the time point label stands for: baseline before first vaccination. Library prep was done by the immunoSEQ multiplex PCR assay. The table was pulled from immuneACCESS by TCRdb, which kept in-frame rearrangements only. Such tables lose some clones; where checked, under half of the loss comes from unresolved V genes, and the rest has no known cause. Recorded for this sample are around 150,000 clones; 80% to 95% of them occurred a single time. Together, the top ten hold about 5% of the sample. The source material was peripheral blood, sampled on day 0 of AZD1222 vaccination. These receptors all come from an adult in good health.

The chain combines TRBV2 with TRBJ1-1; TRBD1 might be the D (5 bases). The V end lost 5 bases, the J end lost 2 bases, and 12 bases lay between the germline ends. This CDR3 is 14 amino acids long. The germline V gene has CDR1 SNHLY and CDR2 FYNNEI. The CDR3 reads CASSSDTTNTEAFF. The CDR3, as DNA: TGTGCCAGCAGTTCGGACACGACTAACACTGAAGCTTTCTTT. The variable domain in full, with the rest retrieved from reference TRBV2 and TRBJ1-1, is EPEVTQTPSHQVTQMGQEVILRCVPISNHLYFYWYRQILGQKVEFLVSFYNNEISEKSEIFDDQFSVERPDGSNFTLKIRSTKLEDSAMYFCASSSDTTNTEAFFGQGTRLTVV.

This clone has a handful of counts. The rearrangement joins TRBV2 to TRBJ1-4, with D tentatively TRBD1 (5 bases). Germline assignment: CDR1 SNHLY and CDR2 FYNNEI. V was pared by 6 bases and J by 4 bases, with 15 bases between. The CDR3 spans 15 residues. CDR3: CASRRGDGYNEKLFF. The DNA of the CDR3 is TGTGCCAGCAGGCGGGGGGACGGATATAATGAAAAACTGTTTTTT.

The chain uses TRBV6-5 and TRBJ1-2; D is possibly TRBD1 (6 bases). CDR3 size: 12 residues. V dropped 4 bases and J dropped 5 bases, with 8 bases sitting between them. The germline V gene encodes CDR1 MNHEY and CDR2 SVGAGI. The DNA of the CDR3 is TGTGCCAGCAGTTTACAGGGATATGGCTACACCTTC. The encoded protein is CASSLQGYGYTF.

This chain uses TRBV28 with TRBJ2-7, with D possibly matching TRBD2 (6 bases). With 11 bases removed from V and 0 bases from J, the gap between germline ends came to 8 bases. CDR3 size: 11 residues. Germline lookup yields CDR1 MDHEN and CDR2 SYDVKM. CDR3 residues: CAGGTSYEQYF. The CDR3 region has the DNA TGTGCCGGGGGGACCTCCTACGAGCAGTACTTC.

The chain links TRBV7-9 to TRBJ1-2; D perhaps matches TRBD1 (6 bases). Trimming took 1 base from V and 4 from J, leaving 10 bases between them. The CDR3 extends over 14 amino acids. Germline V lookup: CDR1 SEHNR, CDR2 FQNEAQ (reference sequence). The CDR3 DNA follows: TGTGCCAGCAGCTTAGGTGGACAGAGCTATGGCTACACCTTC. Translating it yields CASSLGGQSYGYTF.

V usage is TRBV3-1 (or the pseudogene TRBV3-2) and J usage is TRBJ1-2; D unclear. The germline V and J ends were trimmed by 0 bases and 4 bases, with 15 bases remaining between them. CDR3 length equals 16 residues. CDR1 and CDR2 (germline): LGHDT, YNNKEL (reference sequence). The CDR3 protein is CASSQERWPLGYGYTF. For the CDR3, the DNA is TGTGCCAGCAGCCAAGAACGTTGGCCCCTTGGCTATGGCTACACCTTC.